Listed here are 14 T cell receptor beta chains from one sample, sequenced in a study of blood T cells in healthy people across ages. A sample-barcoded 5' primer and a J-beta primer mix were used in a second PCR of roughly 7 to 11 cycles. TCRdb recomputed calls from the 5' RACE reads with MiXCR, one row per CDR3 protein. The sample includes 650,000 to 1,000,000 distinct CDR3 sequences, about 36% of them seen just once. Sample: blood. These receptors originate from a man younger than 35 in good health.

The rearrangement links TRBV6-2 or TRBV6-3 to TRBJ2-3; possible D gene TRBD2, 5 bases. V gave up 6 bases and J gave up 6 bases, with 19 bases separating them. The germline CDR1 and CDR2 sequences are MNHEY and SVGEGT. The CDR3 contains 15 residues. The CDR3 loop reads CASSPDGGYGDTQYF. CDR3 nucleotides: TGTGCCAGCAGCCCTGACGGAGGATATGGGGATACGCAGTATTTT.

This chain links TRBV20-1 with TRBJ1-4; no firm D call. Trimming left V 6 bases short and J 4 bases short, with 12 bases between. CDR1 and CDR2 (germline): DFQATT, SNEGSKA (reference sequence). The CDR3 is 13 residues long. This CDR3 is CSADLQINEKLFF. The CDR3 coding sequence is TGCAGTGCGGACCTTCAGATTAATGAAAAACTGTTTTTT.

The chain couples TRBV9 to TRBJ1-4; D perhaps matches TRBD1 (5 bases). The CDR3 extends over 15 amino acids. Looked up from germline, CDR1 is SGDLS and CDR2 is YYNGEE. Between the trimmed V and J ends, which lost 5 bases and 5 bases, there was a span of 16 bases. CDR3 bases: TGTGCCAGCAGTTCCACCGGGACCGGCAATGAAAAACTGTTTTTT. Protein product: CASSSTGTGNEKLFF.

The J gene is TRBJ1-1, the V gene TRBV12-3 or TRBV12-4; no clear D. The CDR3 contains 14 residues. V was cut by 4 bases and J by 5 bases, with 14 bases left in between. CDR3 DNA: TGTGCCAGCAGTTCCGGTTCTGGTTGGACTGAAGCTTTCTTT. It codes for CASSSGSGWTEAFF.

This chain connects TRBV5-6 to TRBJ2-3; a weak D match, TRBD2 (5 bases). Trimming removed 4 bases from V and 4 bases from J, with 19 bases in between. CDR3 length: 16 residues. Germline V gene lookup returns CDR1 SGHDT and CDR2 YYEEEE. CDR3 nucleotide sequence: TGTGCCAGCAGCCCCTCAGCAGAGGCGGGCCCAGATACGCAGTATTTT. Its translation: CASSPSAEAGPDTQYF.

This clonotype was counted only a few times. The CDR3 sequence is CASSMGTRFYNEQFF. In nucleotides, the CDR3 is TGTGCCAGCAGCATGGGAACACGATTCTACAATGAGCAGTTCTTC. The rearrangement uses TRBV5-4 and TRBJ2-1; D uncertain. The germline V gene has CDR1 SGHNT and CDR2 YYREEE (reference sequence). The CDR3 has 15 amino acids. Trimming took off 4 bases at V and 3 bases at J, with 14 bases between the two ends.

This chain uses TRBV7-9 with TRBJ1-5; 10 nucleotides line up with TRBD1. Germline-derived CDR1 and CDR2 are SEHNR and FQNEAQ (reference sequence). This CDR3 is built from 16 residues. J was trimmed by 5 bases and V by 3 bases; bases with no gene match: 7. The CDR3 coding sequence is TGTGCCAGCAGCTTGGGGGGACAGGGGAGTTATCAGCCCCAGCATTTT. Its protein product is CASSLGGQGSYQPQHF.

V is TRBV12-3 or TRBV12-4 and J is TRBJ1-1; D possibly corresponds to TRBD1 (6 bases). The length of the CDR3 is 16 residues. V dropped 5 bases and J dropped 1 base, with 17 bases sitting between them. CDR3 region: CASSLSYRAKNTEAFF. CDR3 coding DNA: TGTGCCAGCAGTCTATCTTACAGGGCGAAGAACACTGAAGCTTTCTTT.

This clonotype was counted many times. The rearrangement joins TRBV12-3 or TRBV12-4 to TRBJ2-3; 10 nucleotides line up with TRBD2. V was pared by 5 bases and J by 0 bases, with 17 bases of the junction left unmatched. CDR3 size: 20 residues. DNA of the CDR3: TGTGCCAGCAGTACACTGGCTAGCGGGGGCCACCACCCTAGCACAGATACGCAGTATTTT. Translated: CASSTLASGGHHPSTDTQYF.

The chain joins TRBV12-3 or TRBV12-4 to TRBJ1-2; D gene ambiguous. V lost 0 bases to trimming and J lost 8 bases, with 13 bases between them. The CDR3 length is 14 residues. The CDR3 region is CASSLARNAGGYTF. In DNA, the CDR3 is TGTGCCAGCAGTTTAGCTCGGAACGCTGGGGGCTACACCTTC.

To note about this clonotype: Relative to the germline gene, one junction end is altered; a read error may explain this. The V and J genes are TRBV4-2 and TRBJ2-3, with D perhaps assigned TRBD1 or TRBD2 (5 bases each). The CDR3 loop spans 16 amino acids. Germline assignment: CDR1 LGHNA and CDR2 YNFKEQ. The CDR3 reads CASSGAVAASTETQYF. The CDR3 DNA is TGTGCCAGCAGCGGGGCGGTGGCAGCTAGCACAGAAACGCAGTATTTT.

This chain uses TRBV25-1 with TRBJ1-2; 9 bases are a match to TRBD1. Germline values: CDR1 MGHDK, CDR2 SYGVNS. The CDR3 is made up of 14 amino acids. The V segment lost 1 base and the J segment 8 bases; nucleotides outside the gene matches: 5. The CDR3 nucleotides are TGTGCCAGCAGTGAATTTGGGACAGGGTACGGCTACACCTTC. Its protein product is CASSEFGTGYGYTF.

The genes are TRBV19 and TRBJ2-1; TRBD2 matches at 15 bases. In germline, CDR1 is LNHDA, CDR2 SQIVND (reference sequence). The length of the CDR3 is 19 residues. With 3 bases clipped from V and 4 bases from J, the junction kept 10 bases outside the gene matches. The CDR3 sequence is CASSMLRTSGGAGYNEQFF. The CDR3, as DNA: TGTGCCAGTAGTATGTTAAGGACTAGCGGGGGGGCTGGATACAATGAGCAGTTCTTC.

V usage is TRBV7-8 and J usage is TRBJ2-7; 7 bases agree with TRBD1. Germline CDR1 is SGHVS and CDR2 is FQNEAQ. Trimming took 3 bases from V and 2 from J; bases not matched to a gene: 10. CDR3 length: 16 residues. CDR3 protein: CASSLGTVTNTYEQYF. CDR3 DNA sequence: TGTGCCAGCAGCTTGGGGACAGTAACGAACACCTACGAGCAGTACTTC.